These 4 T cell receptor beta chains came from one sample sequenced in a study of T-cell memory formation after mild COVID-19. Each CDR3 protein is one row after TCRdb ran MiXCR on the 5' RACE reads. The sample includes about 210,000 distinct CDR3 sequences, 10% to 13% of them seen just once. Sequenced material: PBMCs or a T cell subset sorted from them (not recorded which). These receptors were taken from a man aged 18 to 30 who had mild COVID-19 (a few samples of this study predate the infection). Cell type and time point are not known.

This clonotype has ten or more counts. The chain couples TRBV19 to TRBJ1-5; 10 bases fit TRBD1. CDR1 is LNHDA, CDR2 SQIVND, per germline (reference sequence). The CDR3 is 15 amino acids. With 5 bases clipped from V and 2 bases from J, the junction kept 3 bases outside the gene matches. CDR3 sequence (DNA): TGTGCCAGTAGTCGGACAGGGGGAGGCAATCAGCCCCAGCATTTT. This translates into CASSRTGGGNQPQHF.

The chain employs TRBV14 and TRBJ2-1; 12 bases align to TRBD2. This CDR3 has 15 amino acids. Unmatched junction bases numbered 4, after V lost 3 bases and J lost 7 bases. The germline V gene has CDR1 SGHDN and CDR2 FVKESK. CDR3 coding DNA: TGTGCCAGCAGCCACCTGACTAGCGGGGGTAATGAGCAGTTCTTC. Protein product: CASSHLTSGGNEQFF.

This clonotype appeared many times. The chain employs TRBV6-2 or TRBV6-3 and TRBJ2-1, with TRBD1 matching over 9 bases. CDR1 and CDR2 from the germline V gene are MNHEY and SVGEGT. The CDR3 length is 16 residues. Losses at the gene ends were 5 bases for V and 5 bases for J; bases not matched to a gene: 10. The CDR3 spells CASSLGTGSLHNEQFF. The CDR3 DNA reads as TGTGCCAGCAGTCTCGGGACAGGGAGCCTCCACAATGAGCAGTTCTTC.

This clonotype has more than one count but fewer than ten. The chain employs TRBV7-3 and TRBJ2-3; 8 nucleotides match TRBD1. Germline CDR1 SGHTA, CDR2 FQGTGA. The J segment lost 9 bases and the V segment lost 4 bases, leaving 6 bases of the junction unmatched. The CDR3 loop spans 13 amino acids. The CDR3 here is CASSYGQGGTQYF. The CDR3 DNA sequence: TGTGCCAGCAGCTACGGACAGGGTGGCACGCAGTATTTT.